This T cell receptor beta chain was profiled in a study of blood T cell repertoires in COVID-19. Study as a whole: The United States, Italy and Spain provided the acute and convalescent COVID-19 samples. T cells, B-cell-depleted T cells, or PBMCs supplied cDNA or gDNA.

The Seattle patients joined while their infection was active and were tracked longitudinally afterward. The method was immunoSEQ multiplex PCR; TCRdb's version includes in-frame clones alone and lacks a portion of them. This sample has some 60,000 clones; about 80% occur once, and the top ten carry about 20%. Source material: peripheral blood. The sequence came from a man aged 25-40 years with COVID-19, enrolled during active disease.

The CDR3 sequence: CASSGGGGVNNSPLHF. The CDR3 region has the DNA TGTGCCAGCAGTGGAGGAGGGGGGGTAAATAATTCACCCCTCCACTTT. The rearrangement links TRBV6-1 to TRBJ1-6, with a tentative D call TRBD1 (6 bases). This CDR3 is built from 16 residues. V lost 4 bases and J 5 bases, leaving 15 bases between the germline ends. Germline V lookup: CDR1 MNHNS, CDR2 SASEGT.